This T cell receptor (beta chain) was documented in a study of Graves' ophthalmopathy and Graves' hyperthyroidism. The J segment lost 3 bases and the V segment lost 6 bases, leaving 7 bases of the junction unmatched. The CDR3 has 14 amino acids. Germline V lookup: CDR1 MDHEN, CDR2 SYDVKM. The TCR beta CDR3 regions underwent amplification from RNA transcripts. After a first-round RT-PCR with HTBI primers, a second-round multiplex PCR was run. TCRdb reprocessed the multiplex PCR reads via MiXCR and lists one record per CDR3 protein. The table includes over a million distinct CDR3 sequences, 36% detected once.

V gene TRBV28 combines with J gene TRBJ1-2; 7 bases are a match to TRBD1. This receptor was identified in an adult man with Graves' hyperthyroidism. Specimen: peripheral blood or thyroid tissue (not recorded which). CDR3 nucleotides: TGTGCCAGCAGGCTAGCGACAGGGTACTATGGCTACACCTTC. Amino acids: CASRLATGYYGYTF.